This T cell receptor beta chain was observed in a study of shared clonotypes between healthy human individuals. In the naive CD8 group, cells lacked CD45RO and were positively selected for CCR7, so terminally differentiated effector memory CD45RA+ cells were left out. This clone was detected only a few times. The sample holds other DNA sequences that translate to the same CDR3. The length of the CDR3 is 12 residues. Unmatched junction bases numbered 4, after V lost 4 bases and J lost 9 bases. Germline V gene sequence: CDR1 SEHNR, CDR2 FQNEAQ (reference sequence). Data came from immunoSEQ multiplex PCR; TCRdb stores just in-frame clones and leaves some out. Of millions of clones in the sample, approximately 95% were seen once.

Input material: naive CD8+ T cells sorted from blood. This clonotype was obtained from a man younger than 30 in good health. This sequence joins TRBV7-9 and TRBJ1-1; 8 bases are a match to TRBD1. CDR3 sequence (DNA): TGTGCCAGCAGCTCGGGGACAGGAAAAGCTTTCTTT. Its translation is CASSSGTGKAFF.